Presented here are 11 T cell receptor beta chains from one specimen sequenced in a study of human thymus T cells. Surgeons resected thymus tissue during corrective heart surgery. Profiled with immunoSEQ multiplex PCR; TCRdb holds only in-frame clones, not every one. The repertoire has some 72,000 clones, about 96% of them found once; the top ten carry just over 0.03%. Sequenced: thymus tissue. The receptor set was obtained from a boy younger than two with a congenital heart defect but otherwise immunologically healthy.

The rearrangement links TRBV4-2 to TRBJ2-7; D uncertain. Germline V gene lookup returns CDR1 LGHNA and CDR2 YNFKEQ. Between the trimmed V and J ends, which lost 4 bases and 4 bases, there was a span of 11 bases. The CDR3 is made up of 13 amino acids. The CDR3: CASSPSVRYEQYF. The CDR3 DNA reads TGTGCCAGCAGCCCTTCGGTCCGATACGAGCAGTACTTC.

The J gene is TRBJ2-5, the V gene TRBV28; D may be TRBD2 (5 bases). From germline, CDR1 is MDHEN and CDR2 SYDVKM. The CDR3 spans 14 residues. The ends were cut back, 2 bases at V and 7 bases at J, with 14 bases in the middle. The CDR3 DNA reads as TGTGCCAGCAGTTTAGAGGCCTCTGAGGGGACCCAGTACTTC. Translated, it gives CASSLEASEGTQYF.

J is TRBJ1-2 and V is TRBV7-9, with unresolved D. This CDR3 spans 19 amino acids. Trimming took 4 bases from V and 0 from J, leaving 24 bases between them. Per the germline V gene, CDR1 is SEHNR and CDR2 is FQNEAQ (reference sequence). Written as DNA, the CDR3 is TGTGCCAGCAGCTGCTCAAAGGACCGACGGGATGTGGCTAACTATGGCTACACCTTC. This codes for CASSCSKDRRDVANYGYTF.

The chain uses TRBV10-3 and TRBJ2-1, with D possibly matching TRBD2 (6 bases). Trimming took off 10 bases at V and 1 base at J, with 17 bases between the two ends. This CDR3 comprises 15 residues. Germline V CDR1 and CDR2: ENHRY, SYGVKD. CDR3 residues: CATIAGGPSYNEQFF. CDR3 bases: TGTGCCACCATTGCCGGGGGACCTTCCTACAATGAGCAGTTCTTC.

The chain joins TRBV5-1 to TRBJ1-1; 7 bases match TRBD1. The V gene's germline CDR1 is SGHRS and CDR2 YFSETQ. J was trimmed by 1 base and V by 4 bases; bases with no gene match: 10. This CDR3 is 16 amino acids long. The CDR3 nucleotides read TGCGCCAGCAGCCCCAGGGGGGGACGAGGGAACACTGAAGCTTTCTTT. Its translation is CASSPRGGRGNTEAFF.

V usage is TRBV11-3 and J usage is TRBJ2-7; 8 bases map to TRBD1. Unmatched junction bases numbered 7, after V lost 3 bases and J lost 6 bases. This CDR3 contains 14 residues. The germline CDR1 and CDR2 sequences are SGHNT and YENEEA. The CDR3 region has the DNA TGTGCCAGCAGCTTCGGGACAGGAGCTAGCGAGCAGTACTTC. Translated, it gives CASSFGTGASEQYF.

CDR3 DNA sequence: TGCGCCAGCAGCCAAGTGGGCCCACATAACACTGAAGCTTTCTTT. Protein sequence: CASSQVGPHNTEAFF. The V gene is TRBV4-3, the J gene TRBJ1-1; no clear D gene. V lost 1 base, J lost 2 bases, and 11 bases lay in between. The germline V gene encodes CDR1 LGHNA and CDR2 YSLEER. This CDR3 region has 15 residues.

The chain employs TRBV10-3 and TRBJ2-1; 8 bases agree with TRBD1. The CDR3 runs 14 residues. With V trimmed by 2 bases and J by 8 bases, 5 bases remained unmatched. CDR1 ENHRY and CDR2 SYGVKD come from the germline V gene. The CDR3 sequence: CAISERAGGYEQFF. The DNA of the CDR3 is TGTGCCATCAGTGAGCGGGCAGGGGGCTATGAGCAGTTCTTC.

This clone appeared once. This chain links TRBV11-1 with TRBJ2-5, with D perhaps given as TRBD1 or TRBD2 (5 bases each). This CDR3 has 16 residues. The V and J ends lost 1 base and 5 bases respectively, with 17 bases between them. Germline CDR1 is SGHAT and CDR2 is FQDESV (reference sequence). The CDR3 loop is CASSLVETGRGETQYF. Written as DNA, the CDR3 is TGTGCCAGCAGCTTAGTCGAAACGGGAAGGGGTGAGACCCAGTACTTC.

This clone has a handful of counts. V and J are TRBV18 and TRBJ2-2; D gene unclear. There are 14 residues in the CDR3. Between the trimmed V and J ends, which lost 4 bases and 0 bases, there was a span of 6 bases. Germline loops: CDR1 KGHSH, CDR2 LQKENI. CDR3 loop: CASSRMPNTGELFF. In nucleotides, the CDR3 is TGTGCCAGCTCACGAATGCCGAACACCGGGGAGCTGTTTTTT.

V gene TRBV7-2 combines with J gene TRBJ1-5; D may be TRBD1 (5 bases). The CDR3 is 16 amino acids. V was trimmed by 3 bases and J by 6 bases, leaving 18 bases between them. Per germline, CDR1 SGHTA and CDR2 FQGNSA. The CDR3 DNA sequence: TGTGCCAGCAGCTTGGGGGAGGGGAATAGGCGTCAGCCCCAGCATTTT. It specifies CASSLGEGNRRQPQHF.